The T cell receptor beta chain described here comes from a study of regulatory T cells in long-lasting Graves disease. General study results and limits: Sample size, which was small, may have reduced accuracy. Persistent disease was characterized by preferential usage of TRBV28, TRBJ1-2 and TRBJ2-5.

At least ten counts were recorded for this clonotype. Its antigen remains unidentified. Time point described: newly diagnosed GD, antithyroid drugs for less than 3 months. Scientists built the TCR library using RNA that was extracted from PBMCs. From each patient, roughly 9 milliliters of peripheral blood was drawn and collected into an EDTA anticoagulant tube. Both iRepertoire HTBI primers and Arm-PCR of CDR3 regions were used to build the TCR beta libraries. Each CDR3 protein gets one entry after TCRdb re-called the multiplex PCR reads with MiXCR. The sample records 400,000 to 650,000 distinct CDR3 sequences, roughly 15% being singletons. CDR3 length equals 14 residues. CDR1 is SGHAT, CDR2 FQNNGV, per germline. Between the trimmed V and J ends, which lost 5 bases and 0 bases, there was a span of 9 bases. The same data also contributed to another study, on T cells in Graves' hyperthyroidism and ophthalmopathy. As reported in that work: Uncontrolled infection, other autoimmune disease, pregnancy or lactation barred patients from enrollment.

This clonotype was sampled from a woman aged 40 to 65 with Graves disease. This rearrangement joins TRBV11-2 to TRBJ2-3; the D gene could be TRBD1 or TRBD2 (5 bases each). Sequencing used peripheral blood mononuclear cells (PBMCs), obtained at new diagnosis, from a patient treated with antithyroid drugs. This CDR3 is CASSPGDSTDTQYF. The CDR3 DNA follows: TGTGCCAGCAGCCCCGGGGACAGCACAGATACGCAGTATTTT.